A single sample is the source of the 4 T cell receptor beta chains below, sequenced in a study of cytomegalovirus exposure and HLA in healthy donors. The primer mix had 60 Vbeta and 13 Jbeta primers. The method was immunoSEQ multiplex PCR; TCRdb's version includes in-frame clones alone and lacks a portion of them. The sample carries around 190,000 clones, more than 75% recorded once. The sequencing sample was made of PBMCs. These receptors were collected from a man between 35 and 55 years old in good health and CMV-seropositive.

V gene TRBV7-3 combines with J gene TRBJ2-5; D might be TRBD1 (6 bases). V was trimmed by 0 bases and J by 5 bases, leaving 10 bases between them. Per germline, CDR1 SGHTA and CDR2 FQGTGA. This CDR3 comprises 14 residues. DNA of the CDR3: TGTGCCAGCAGCTTAACCACAGGGATGGAGACCCAGTACTTC. The encoded protein is CASSLTTGMETQYF.

The chain links TRBV2 to TRBJ1-1; D perhaps matches TRBD1 (5 bases). V lost 4 bases, J lost 1 base, and 16 bases lay in between. CDR1 and CDR2 (germline): SNHLY, FYNNEI. The CDR3 length is 16 residues. The CDR3 coding sequence is TGTGCCAGCAGTGCAAGTCCCAGGGCACCGAACACTGAAGCTTTCTTT. It encodes CASSASPRAPNTEAFF. Full variable domain (remainder filled in from reference TRBV2 and TRBJ1-1): EPEVTQTPSHQVTQMGQEVILRCVPISNHLYFYWYRQILGQKVEFLVSFYNNEISEKSEIFDDQFSVERPDGSNFTLKIRSTKLEDSAMYFCASSASPRAPNTEAFFGQGTRLTVV.

The chain joins TRBV7-2 to TRBJ2-2; 12 nucleotides line up with TRBD2. The CDR3 is 18 amino acids. V lost 3 bases to trimming and J lost 5 bases; unmatched junction nucleotides: 10. The germline gives CDR1 SGHTA, CDR2 FQGNSA. The CDR3 is CASSFLSSGREGTGELFF. Here the CDR3 DNA reads TGTGCCAGCAGCTTCTTGTCTAGCGGGAGGGAGGGGACCGGGGAGCTGTTTTTT.

About this clone itself: A junction end diverges from the germline sequence, so it may reflect a read error. This chain links TRBV10-3 with TRBJ2-2; 9 bases agree with TRBD1. The CDR3 is made up of 17 amino acids. The germline gives CDR1 ENHRY, CDR2 SYGVKD. CDR3 bases: TGTGCCAGCAGTTACCAAAAAGGACAGGGGAGGGGCGGGGAGCTGTTTTTT. Translation: CASSYQKGQGRGGELFF.